The rows below give T cell receptor beta chains drawn from one sample of a study of human T cells and chemical hapten exposure. One entry per CDR3 protein results from TCRdb running MiXCR on the RACE reads. The sample holds some 190,000 distinct CDR3 sequences, approximately 20% seen once. This specimen consisted of whole blood, obtained in connection with sensitization to the hapten diphenylcyclopropenone (DPC). The source is a woman between 45 and 65 years old with alopecia areata. Some clones in this sample may be carry-over from other donors' samples. CDR3s include the opening cysteine and the closing phenylalanine or tryptophan. Fields, in order: J gene, V gene, clone size, D gene, CDR3 DNA, CDR3 protein. The D gene is left open where the match is weak. Size values are once, few and many counts, or a class for expanded clones, and some rows have none.

TRBJ1-1	TRBV21-1	.	.	TGTGGCGACGTAACCCGGTTGGTTTACAAACCCCCGATTGAAGCTTTCTTT	CGDVTRLVYKPPIEAFF
TRBJ1-2	TRBV30	.	.	TGTGCCTGGACTAATACCGGGGCCACGAGGGGCTATGGCTACACCTTC	CAWTNTGATRGYGYTF
TRBJ2-1	TRBV4-3	.	.	TGCGCCAGCAGCCAAAACTCCCGAAGAAATGAGCAGTTCTTC	CASSQNSRRNEQFF
TRBJ2-3	TRBV28	.	TRBD2	TGTGCCAGCAAGGCTAGCGGGAGAGGCTGGACAGATACGCAGTATTTT	CASKASGRGWTDTQYF
TRBJ1-1	TRBV7-9	many	.	TGTGCCAGCAGCTTAGGCGGCGGCCAGAGAGAAGCTTTCTTT	CASSLGGGQREAFF
TRBJ2-6	TRBV12-3/TRBV12-4	.	.	TGTGCCAGCAGTAGAGGGAACTCTGGGGCCAACGTCCTGACTTTC	CASSRGNSGANVLTF
TRBJ2-1	TRBV29-1	.	.	TGCAGCGTTGCCAGCTACAATGAGCAGTTCTTC	CSVASYNEQFF
TRBJ2-5	TRBV29-1	.	.	TGCAGCGTCCGGGAATACGAGACCCAGTACTTC	CSVREYETQYF
TRBJ2-1	TRBV2	.	.	TGTGCCAGCAGTAGGGGGACCGCCGGACGGAATGAGCAGTTCTTC	CASSRGTAGRNEQFF
TRBJ1-2	TRBV30	.	TRBD1	TGTGCCTGGAGCCAAACAGGGGGATGGGGCTATGGCTACACCTTC	CAWSQTGGWGYGYTF
TRBJ2-7	TRBV7-9	.	.	TGTGCCAGCAGCTCCCCCGGGACGGGGAACGGCGAGCAGTACTTC	CASSSPGTGNGEQYF
TRBJ2-5	TRBV28	.	TRBD1	TGTGCCAGCATTTTTGGGAAGGGGGCTACGAACCAAGAGACCCAGTACTTC	CASIFGKGATNQETQYF
TRBJ2-3	TRBV5-1	.	.	TGCGCCAGCAGCTCCCCGACTAACACAGATACGCAGTATTTT	CASSSPTNTDTQYF
TRBJ1-1	TRBV5-5	.	.	TGTGCCAGCAGCCCCAGTGGGCTCACTGAAGCTTTCTTT	CASSPSGLTEAFF
TRBJ1-3	TRBV12-5	.	.	TGTGCTAGCTTCTCGGCTGGAAACACCATATATTTT	CASFSAGNTIYF
TRBJ1-1	TRBV27	few	.	TGTGCCAGCAGTTTGGGGCAACTAACGGGTTGGAACACTGAAGCTTTCTTT	CASSLGQLTGWNTEAFF
TRBJ2-1	TRBV6-6	few	.	TGTGCCAGCAGTTACGGGCAGGAGCAGTTCTTC	CASSYGQEQFF
TRBJ1-5	TRBV12-3/TRBV12-4	.	.	TGTGCCAGCAGTTTCTACAGGGATCGAGACAATCAGCCCCAGCATTTT	CASSFYRDRDNQPQHF
TRBJ2-2	TRBV2	.	.	TGTGCCAGCAGGGAACCAGCGGGACATGGGACCGGGGAGCTGTTTTTT	CASREPAGHGTGELFF
TRBJ2-1	TRBV9	few	TRBD2	TGTGCCAGCAGCGCACAAGCGGGACGGGGTTACAATGAGCAGTTCTTC	CASSAQAGRGYNEQFF
TRBJ2-5	TRBV20-1	.	TRBD1	TGCAGTGCAGCAGGGACAGGGGGAGAGTACCAAGAGACCCAGTACTTC	CSAAGTGGEYQETQYF
TRBJ2-1	TRBV19	many	TRBD2	TGTGCCAGTAGAGGTGGTCCGGGACTAGCGGCTCATCGGAATGAGCAGTTCTTC	CASRGGPGLAAHRNEQFF
TRBJ2-1	TRBV5-1	.	TRBD2	TGCGCCAGCAGCACCAGCGGGAGGGCCTACTTAGATGAGCAGTTCTTC	CASSTSGRAYLDEQFF
TRBJ2-5	TRBV12-3/TRBV12-4	.	.	TGTGCCAGCAGCCCGCCTAGCGCGGGGGCAGAGACCCAGTACTTC	CASSPPSAGAETQYF
TRBJ1-1	TRBV6-5	.	.	TGTGCCAGCACAAATTCCGGGACGGTCACTGAAGCTTTCTTT	CASTNSGTVTEAFF
TRBJ2-3	TRBV9	.	.	TGTGCCAGCAGCGTAGGGCGTAACACAGATACGCAGTATTTT	CASSVGRNTDTQYF
TRBJ2-1	TRBV7-2	.	.	TGTGCCAGCAGCTTAAGATGGTCGACCTACACAAATGAGCAGTTCTTC	CASSLRWSTYTNEQFF
TRBJ1-1	TRBV20-1	.	.	TGCAGTGCTAGTGGAGTCAGGGCGACGACTGAAGCTTTCTTT	CSASGVRATTEAFF
TRBJ2-5	TRBV20-1	.	TRBD1	TGCAGTGCCCAACAGGGGGTTCGTGAGACCCAGTACTTC	CSAQQGVRETQYF
TRBJ2-7	TRBV6-5	few	.	TGTGCCAGCAGTTACGGAGGACATAAATTCTACGAGCAGTACTTC	CASSYGGHKFYEQYF
TRBJ1-2	TRBV18	.	.	TGTGCCAGCTCACCACTTGGGGGGCAAGGCTACACCTTC	CASSPLGGQGYTF
TRBJ1-3	TRBV20-1	.	.	TGCAGTGCCACCCGGCGGTTCTCTGGAAACACCATATATTTT	CSATRRFSGNTIYF
TRBJ1-1	TRBV29-1	few	.	TGCAGCGTTGATAAAGTGAACACTGAAGCTTTCTTT	CSVDKVNTEAFF
TRBJ1-5	TRBV2	.	.	TGTGCCAGCAGTGAATTGCAGGGGAGGAATCAGCCCCAGCATTTT	CASSELQGRNQPQHF
TRBJ1-2	TRBV28	.	.	TGTGCCAGCAGTTTGCCAGGGAACTATGGCTACACCTTC	CASSLPGNYGYTF
TRBJ2-4	TRBV5-1	.	.	TGCGCCAGCAGTGAGGGCGTTGACATTCAGTACTTC	CASSEGVDIQYF
TRBJ2-7	TRBV20-1	few	.	TGCAGTGCTTACCAAGCGGGCTCCTCCTACGAGCAGTACTTC	CSAYQAGSSYEQYF
TRBJ1-3	TRBV29-1	many	.	TGCAGCGTTCTGTGGGCGAACACCATATATTTT	CSVLWANTIYF